This TCR beta chain was recovered during a study of CD8+ T cells in alopecia areata. The overall study: Tofacitinib administration to treated patients was oral, at 5 to 10 mg twice daily.

Trimming removed 3 bases at V and 2 bases at J, with 5 bases between. The CDR3 consists of 12 residues. The V gene's germline CDR1 is LNHDA and CDR2 SQIVND (reference sequence). From alopecia areata patients, lesional scalp punch biopsies and peripheral blood were collected. Overall study findings and caveats: When scalp samples are sequenced, resident alphabeta T cells of normal skin are also captured.

Extraction and reverse transcription of RNA yielded cDNA as the sequencing template. Clones were sequenced by immunoSEQ multiplex PCR, and TCRdb holds only the in-frame ones, with some missing. The top ten clones hold around 19% of a sample with around 140,000 clones, around 49% of them seen once. Worth noting for this clone: Its antigen is currently unknown.

This material consisted of CD8+ T cells sorted from blood, taken at week 0. V usage is TRBV19 and J usage is TRBJ2-7; D not certain. The receptor's source is a human donor with alopecia areata. The CDR3 DNA follows: TGTGCCAGTAGTATGAGACCCTACGAGCAGTACTTC. Amino acids: CASSMRPYEQYF. The variable domain in full, completed from reference TRBV19 and TRBJ2-7, reads DGGITQSPKYLFRKEGQNVTLSCEQNLNHDAMYWYRQDPGQGLRLIYYSQIVNDFQKGDIAEGYSVSREKKESFPLTVTSAQKNPTAFYLCASSMRPYEQYFGPGTRLTVT.